These T cell receptor beta chains were read from a single sample in a study of CD8 T cells in cerebrospinal fluid in Alzheimer's disease. TCRdb re-called the 10x single-cell sequencing reads; every CDR3 protein appears as one record, without DNA. The sample table sets out 1,500 to 2,000 distinct CDR3 sequences. Sample: cerebrospinal fluid. Source of these receptors: a human donor in good health. Each CDR3 is given with its conserved first and last residue. Expanded clones are given a class, and other clones once, few, many or no size at all.

CDR3 length	J gene	clone size	V gene	CDR3 protein
16	TRBJ2-2	medium-sized	TRBV6-1	CASSEFGTANTGELFF
14	TRBJ2-5	medium-sized	TRBV5-1	CASSLGATQETQYF
14	TRBJ2-5	medium-sized	TRBV4-1	CASSQAQLRETQYF
14	TRBJ2-1	NA	TRBV12-3/TRBV12-4	CASSPGGFYNEQFF
14	TRBJ1-5	large	TRBV29-1	CSVGTGAGNQPQHF
14	TRBJ2-6	medium-sized	TRBV2	CASSTTSGANVLTF
17	TRBJ2-5	large	TRBV7-6	CASSPREKAGGRETQYF
13	TRBJ1-2	medium-sized	TRBV27	CASRSGDRGGYTF
12	TRBJ1-2	medium-sized	TRBV30	CAWSSKAYGYTF
13	TRBJ1-6	large	TRBV6-2/TRBV6-3	CASSYSSPYTLHF
15	TRBJ2-1	NA	TRBV19	CASSRAGQGAVEQFF
15	TRBJ2-7	medium-sized	TRBV28	CASSTSGQGFHEQYF
14	TRBJ1-4	large	TRBV3-1	CASSQDPSNEKLFF
14	TRBJ2-5	large	TRBV5-1	CASSRREGEETQYF
13	TRBJ1-2	medium-sized	TRBV12-3/TRBV12-4	CASSLLGSYGYTF
11	TRBJ1-1	medium-sized	TRBV21-1	CATQGGAEAFF
16	TRBJ2-5	medium-sized	TRBV5-6	CASSSVFGVQRETQYF
15	TRBJ1-6	medium-sized	TRBV30	CAWSVKQGSNSPLHF
15	TRBJ1-5	large	TRBV18	CASSPGQGSNQPQHF
14	TRBJ2-7	hyperexpanded	TRBV7-8	CASSSGQANYEQYF
13	TRBJ1-1	medium-sized	TRBV2	CASKTGLDTEAFF
14	TRBJ1-1	medium-sized	TRBV27	CASRDSHMNTEAFF
14	TRBJ2-5	medium-sized	TRBV3-1	CASSQFIGKETQYF
15	TRBJ2-2	medium-sized	TRBV10-3	CAIRNRGSNTGELFF
14	TRBJ1-2	medium-sized	TRBV10-2	CASSESAEGYGYTF
11	TRBJ1-5	medium-sized	TRBV10-1	CATQGNQPQHF
13	TRBJ2-7	large	TRBV6-2/TRBV6-3	CASSYSSRDEQYF
15	TRBJ2-7	medium-sized	TRBV9	CASSVASLSTGEQYF
16	TRBJ2-3	large	TRBV11-2	CASSFLSGGPPDTQYF
15	TRBJ1-6	medium-sized	TRBV6-5	CASREVGQVNSPLHF
12	TRBJ2-7	large	TRBV3-1	CASSPDYHEQYF
15	TRBJ1-2	NA	TRBV5-6	CASSLVDRSNYGYTF
14	TRBJ2-7	large	TRBV29-1	CSVGGTDRVYEQYF
13	TRBJ2-2	large	TRBV7-8	CASSLNPTGELFF
13	TRBJ1-1	medium-sized	TRBV29-1	CSVEDTSGSEAFF
16	TRBJ1-6	medium-sized	TRBV3-1	CASSPRLGGRDSPLHF
12	TRBJ1-1	large	TRBV20-1	CSTHTGISEAFF
12	TRBJ2-1	medium-sized	TRBV20-1	CSAPSPLYEQFF
15	TRBJ1-4	large	TRBV13	CASSARQGRGEKLFF
14	TRBJ1-5	medium-sized	TRBV3-1	CASSQELGDQPQHF
13	TRBJ1-2	medium-sized	TRBV28	CASSLGQNYGYTF
12	TRBJ1-3	medium-sized	TRBV7-2	CASSTQGNTIYF
16	TRBJ2-1	medium-sized	TRBV28	CASSYLLEEDYNEQFF
14	TRBJ2-5	large	TRBV7-7	CASSLQGSVETQYF